Below are 13 T cell receptor beta chains sequenced from a single sample in a study of human T cells and chemical hapten exposure. The authors' total RNA extraction used unfractionated whole blood. One entry per CDR3 protein results from TCRdb running MiXCR on the 5' RACE reads. The sample contains more than 75,000 distinct CDR3 sequences, around 15% of which appear only once. These receptor sequences come from a female donor in good health.

This rearrangement joins TRBV2 to TRBJ2-7; weak D call: TRBD1 (6 bases). V lost 7 bases and J 1 base, leaving 11 bases between the germline ends. This CDR3 spans 13 amino acids. Germline V gene sequence: CDR1 SNHLY, CDR2 FYNNEI. This CDR3 reads CASTGGLSYEQYF. CDR3 bases: TGTGCCAGCACTGGGGGCCTTTCCTACGAGCAGTACTTC.

This chain joins TRBV5-1 and TRBJ2-6, with D perhaps being TRBD1 or TRBD2 (6 bases each). The CDR3 spans 16 residues. V dropped 5 bases and J dropped 1 base, with 13 bases sitting between them. CDR1 SGHRS and CDR2 YFSETQ come from the germline V gene. The chain's CDR3 is CASSLGGNSGANVLTF. Here the CDR3 DNA reads TGCGCCAGCAGTTTAGGGGGGAATTCTGGGGCCAACGTCCTGACTTTC.

This chain connects TRBV5-1 to TRBJ2-2; tentative D call: TRBD1 (5 bases). This CDR3 is built from 14 residues. V lost 8 bases, J lost 5 bases, and 16 bases lay in between. Per the germline V gene, CDR1 is SGHRS and CDR2 is YFSETQ. For the CDR3, the DNA is TGCGCCAGTAAACAGGTAGAGGAAACCGGGGAGCTGTTTTTT. Encoded protein: CASKQVEETGELFF.

The J gene is TRBJ2-7, the V gene TRBV20-1; a weak D match, TRBD1 (5 bases). V lost 5 bases and J lost 0, with 8 bases in between. Germline CDR1 reads DFQATT; CDR2 reads SNEGSKA (reference sequence). This CDR3 is 12 amino acids long. The CDR3 protein is CSALQGSYEQYF. CDR3 DNA: TGCAGTGCTCTTCAGGGCTCCTACGAGCAGTACTTC.

This clonotype was detected ten times or more. V gene TRBV29-1 combines with J gene TRBJ2-7, with 9 bases fitting TRBD1. The CDR3 loop spans 12 amino acids. The V and J ends lost 4 bases and 6 bases, in that order; junction bases with no gene match: 4. Looked up from germline, CDR1 is SQVTM and CDR2 is ANQGSEA. The CDR3 coding sequence is TGCAGCGTTGTTCCGGACAGGGGCGAGCAGTACTTC. Protein: CSVVPDRGEQYF.

This clonotype was detected only a few times. V is TRBV6-2 or TRBV6-3 and J is TRBJ1-1, with D perhaps TRBD1 (5 bases). Germline V CDR1 and CDR2: MNHEY, SVGEGT. The CDR3 contains 16 residues. V lost 6 bases and J lost 1, with 18 bases in between. CDR3 residues: CASRAIQEFENTEAFF. CDR3 DNA: TGTGCCAGCAGGGCAATACAGGAATTTGAGAACACTGAAGCTTTCTTT.

This clonotype appeared a few times. The chain combines TRBV11-2 with TRBJ1-6; no firm D call. The CDR3 has 15 amino acids. CDR1 SGHAT and CDR2 FQNNGV come from the germline V gene. V lost 0 bases to trimming and J lost 9 bases, with 12 bases between them. The CDR3 region has the DNA TGTGCCAGCAGCTTAGATCCCGGGTTTAGTTCACCCCTCCACTTT. Protein product: CASSLDPGFSSPLHF.

This clonotype was counted only a few times. The chain links TRBV2 to TRBJ2-5, with D tentatively TRBD1 (6 bases). Per germline, CDR1 SNHLY and CDR2 FYNNEI. CDR3 size: 14 residues. The germline V and J ends were trimmed by 1 base and 1 base, with 7 bases remaining between them. CDR3 protein: CASSEDRAQETQYF. Written as DNA, the CDR3 is TGTGCCAGCAGTGAAGACAGGGCCCAAGAGACCCAGTACTTC.

The J gene is TRBJ2-2, the V gene TRBV7-2; 7 bases line up with TRBD2. CDR3 size: 15 residues. Germline CDR1 and CDR2: SGHTA and FQGNSA. The J segment lost 8 bases and the V segment lost 3 bases, leaving 9 bases of the junction unmatched. As DNA, the CDR3 is TGTGCCAGCAGCTTTACCAGCGGGACTCTTGGGGAGCTGTTTTTT. It encodes CASSFTSGTLGELFF.

J is TRBJ2-7 and V is TRBV4-1; a weak D match, TRBD1 (6 bases). Per germline, CDR1 MGHRA and CDR2 YSYEKL. Trimming removed 2 bases at V and 7 bases at J, with 24 bases between. There are 17 residues in the CDR3. The CDR3 nucleotides read TGCGCCAGCAGCCAACTTTTGGGGGCAGGGAACACGCGGGAGCAGTACTTC. As protein: CASSQLLGAGNTREQYF.

This clonotype was detected ten times or more. The chain joins TRBV30 to TRBJ1-3; no reliable D call. V was cut by 0 bases and J by 5 bases, with 8 bases left in between. There are 13 residues in the CDR3. Germline V gene data show CDR1 as GTSNPN and CDR2 as SVGIG (reference sequence). CDR3 protein: CAWSVNGRNTIYF. The DNA of the CDR3 is TGTGCCTGGAGTGTCAACGGAAGAAACACCATATATTTT.

This clonotype was detected only a few times. The chain uses TRBV20-1 and TRBJ2-6; tentatively, D is TRBD1 (6 bases). This CDR3 has 15 residues. V was trimmed by 4 bases and J by 0 bases, leaving 10 bases between them. The germline CDR1 and CDR2 sequences are DFQATT and SNEGSKA (reference sequence). The CDR3 sequence: CSATTGSSGANVLTF. CDR3 bases: TGCAGTGCTACCACAGGGAGCTCTGGGGCCAACGTCCTGACTTTC.

The V and J genes are TRBV2 and TRBJ1-5; D remains ambiguous. Germline V gene sequence: CDR1 SNHLY, CDR2 FYNNEI. The CDR3 is 15 amino acids. V was clipped by 0 bases and J by 15 bases, with 21 bases between them. CDR3 bases: TGTGCCAGCAGTGAAGCCGGGTCGACTATGGGTTCACGGCATTTT. Encoded protein: CASSEAGSTMGSRHF.